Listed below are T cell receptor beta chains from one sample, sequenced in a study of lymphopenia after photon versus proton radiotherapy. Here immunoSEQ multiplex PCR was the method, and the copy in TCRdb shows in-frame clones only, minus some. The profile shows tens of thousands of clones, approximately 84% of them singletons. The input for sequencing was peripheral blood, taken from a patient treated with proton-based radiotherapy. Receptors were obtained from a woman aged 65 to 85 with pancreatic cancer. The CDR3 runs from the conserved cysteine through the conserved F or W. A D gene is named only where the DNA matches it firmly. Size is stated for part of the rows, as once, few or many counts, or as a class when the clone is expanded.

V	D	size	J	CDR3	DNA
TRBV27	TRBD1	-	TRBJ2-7	CASSLGQGLYEQYF	TGTGCCAGCAGTCTAGGACAGGGACTCTACGAGCAGTACTTC
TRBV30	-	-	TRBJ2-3	CAWSTAVGGRRPDTQYF	TGTGCCTGGAGCACAGCGGTTGGCGGGCGCCGTCCAGATACGCAGTATTTT
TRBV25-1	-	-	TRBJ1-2	CASSVGNYGYTF	TGTGCCAGCAGTGTGGGGAACTATGGCTACACCTTC
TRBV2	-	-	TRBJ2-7	CASSEDYLYEQYF	TGTGCCAGCAGTGAAGACTACCTCTACGAGCAGTACTTC
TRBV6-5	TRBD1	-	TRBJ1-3	CASRTGQAGNTIYF	TGTGCCAGCAGAACGGGACAGGCTGGAAACACCATATATTTT
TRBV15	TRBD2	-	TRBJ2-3	CATSRDRPREGPTDTQYF	TGTGCCACCAGCAGAGACAGGCCGCGGGAGGGCCCTACAGATACGCAGTATTTT
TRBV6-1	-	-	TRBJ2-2	CASSELGGGAGELFF	TGTGCCAGCAGTGAATTAGGGGGTGGTGCCGGGGAGCTGTTTTTT
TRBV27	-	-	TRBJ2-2	CASTLNAGTGELFF	TGTGCCAGCACCCTAAACGCGGGGACCGGGGAGCTGTTTTTT
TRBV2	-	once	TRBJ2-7	CASTVGYEQYF	TGTGCCAGCACGGTTGGCTACGAGCAGTACTTC
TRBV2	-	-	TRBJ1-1	CASNGGRGGTEAFF	TGTGCCAGCAATGGGGGAAGGGGAGGGACTGAAGCTTTCTTT
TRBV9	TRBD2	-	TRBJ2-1	CASSAEGLAGGYNEQFF	TGTGCCAGCAGCGCAGAGGGACTAGCGGGAGGGTACAATGAGCAGTTCTTC
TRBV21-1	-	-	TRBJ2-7	CASSKVAQGEYF	TGTGCCAGCAGCAAAGTAGCACAGGGGGAGTACTTC
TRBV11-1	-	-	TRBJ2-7	CASSLVRGSIYEQYF	TGTGCCAGCAGCTTAGTCCGCGGGTCTATCTACGAGCAGTACTTC
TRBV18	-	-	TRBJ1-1	CASSPGEGAFF	TGTGCCAGCTCACCGGGGGAGGGAGCTTTCTTT
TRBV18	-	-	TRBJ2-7	CASSPDKGHYEQYF	TGTGCCAGCTCACCGGACAAAGGCCACTACGAGCAGTACTTC
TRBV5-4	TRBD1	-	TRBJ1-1	CASSSRDREAFF	TGTGCCAGCAGCTCCCGGGACAGGGAAGCTTTCTTT
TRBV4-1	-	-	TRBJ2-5	CASSQVQLGVETQYF	TGCGCCAGCAGCCAAGTTCAACTAGGGGTGGAGACCCAGTACTTC
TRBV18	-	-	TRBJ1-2	CASSPAAERGYTF	TGTGCCAGCTCACCAGCCGCTGAGCGCGGCTACACCTTC
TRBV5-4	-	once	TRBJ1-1	CASSLVPGGLGTEAFF	TGTGCCAGCAGCTTGGTTCCGGGCGGGCTAGGCACTGAAGCTTTCTTT
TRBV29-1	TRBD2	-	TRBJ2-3	CSAVAGGDTQYF	TGCAGCGCGGTAGCGGGGGGGGATACGCAGTATTTT
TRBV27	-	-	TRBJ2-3	CASSLQGAGMTDTQYF	TGTGCCAGCAGTTTACAAGGGGCCGGTATGACAGATACGCAGTATTTT
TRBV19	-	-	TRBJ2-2	CASSMQRSGELFF	TGTGCCAGTAGTATGCAGCGGTCCGGGGAGCTGTTTTTT